A single TCR beta chain is shown here with its context. The length of the CDR3 is 17 residues. Germline V CDR1 and CDR2: WSHSY, SAAADI. Trimming took 2 bases from V and 6 from J, leaving 22 bases between them. These data belong to a study of blood T cell repertoires in COVID-19. Study context: Researchers got acute and convalescent COVID-19 samples from the United States, Italy and Spain. PBMCs, B-cell-depleted T cells, or T cells were the source of the cDNA or gDNA that made up the material.

Study processing details: Counts of nucleated cells, estimated from reference gene primer amplification, were obtained. Produced via immunoSEQ multiplex PCR; TCRdb's table is partial and in-frame only. V and J calls and clone size come straight from that table; D and trimming were deduced from the DNA. The table lists about 100,000 clones, 88% of them singletons. Sequenced input: peripheral blood. The sequence was obtained from a human donor in a cohort sampled during active COVID-19. The chain joins TRBV10-2 to TRBJ1-2, with a weak D call TRBD1 (5 bases). The CDR3 loop reads CASSEEGLGGRANGYTF. CDR3 sequence (DNA): TGCGCCAGCAGTGAGGAGGGGTTAGGAGGGAGGGCAAATGGCTACACCTTC.